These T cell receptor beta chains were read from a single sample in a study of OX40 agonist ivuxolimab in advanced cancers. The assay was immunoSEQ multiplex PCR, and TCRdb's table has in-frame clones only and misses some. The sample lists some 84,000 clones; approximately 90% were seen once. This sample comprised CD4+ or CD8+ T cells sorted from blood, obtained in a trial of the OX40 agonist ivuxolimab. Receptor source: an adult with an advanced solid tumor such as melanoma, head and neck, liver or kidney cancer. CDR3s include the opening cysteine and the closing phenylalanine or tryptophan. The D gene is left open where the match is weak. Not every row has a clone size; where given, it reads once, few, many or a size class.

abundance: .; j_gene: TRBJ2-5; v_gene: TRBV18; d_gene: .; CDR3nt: TGTGCCAGCTCCCGGCTCATCAGCGAACAAGAGACCCAGTACTTC; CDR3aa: CASSRLISEQETQYF
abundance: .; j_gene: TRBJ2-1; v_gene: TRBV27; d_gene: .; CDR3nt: TGTGCCAGCAGTTTATCTCCAGGGGTTGAGCAGTTCTTC; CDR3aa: CASSLSPGVEQFF
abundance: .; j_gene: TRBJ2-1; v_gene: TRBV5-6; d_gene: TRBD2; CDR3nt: TGTGCCAGCAGCTTGTATGCGGGGGACCGCTCCTACAATGAGCAGTTCTTC; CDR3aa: CASSLYAGDRSYNEQFF
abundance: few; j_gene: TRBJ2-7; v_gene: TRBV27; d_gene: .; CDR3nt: TGTGCCAGCAAACTGTTAGGGGTAGGCTACGAGCAGTACTTC; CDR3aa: CASKLLGVGYEQYF
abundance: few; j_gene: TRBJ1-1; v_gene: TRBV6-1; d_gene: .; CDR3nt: TGTGCCAGCAGGACAGGCACAAAAGCTTTCTTT; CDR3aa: CASRTGTKAFF
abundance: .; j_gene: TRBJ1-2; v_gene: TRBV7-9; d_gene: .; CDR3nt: TGTGCCAGCAGCTTGGGGACGGGGGGAAGCTACACCTTC; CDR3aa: CASSLGTGGSYTF
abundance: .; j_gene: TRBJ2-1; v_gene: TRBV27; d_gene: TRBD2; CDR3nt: TGTGCCAGCAGTTTAGGCGGGGGGGTCGATGAGCAGTTCTTC; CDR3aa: CASSLGGGVDEQFF
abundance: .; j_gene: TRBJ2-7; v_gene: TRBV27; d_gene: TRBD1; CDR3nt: TGTGCCAGCAGTTACCTCATAGGACAGGGGGAAACCTACGAGCAGTACTTC; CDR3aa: CASSYLIGQGETYEQYF
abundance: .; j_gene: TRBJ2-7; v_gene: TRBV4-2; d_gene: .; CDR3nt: TGTGCCAGCAGCCAAGTAACCAACTACGAGCAGTACTTC; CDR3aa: CASSQVTNYEQYF
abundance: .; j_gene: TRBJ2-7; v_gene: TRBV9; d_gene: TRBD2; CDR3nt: TGTGCCAGCAGCGGGCGGGGGTCCCGGGAAGAGCAGTACTTC; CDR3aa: CASSGRGSREEQYF
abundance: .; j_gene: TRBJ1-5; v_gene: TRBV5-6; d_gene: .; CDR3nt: TGTGCCAGCAGCTTGGGGCATTGGGGAAGTCAGCCCCAGCATTTT; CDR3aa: CASSLGHWGSQPQHF
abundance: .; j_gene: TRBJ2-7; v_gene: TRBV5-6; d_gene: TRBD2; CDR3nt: TGTGCCAGCAGCTTGACTAGCGGGGGGGGCTACGAGCAGTACTTC; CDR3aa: CASSLTSGGGYEQYF
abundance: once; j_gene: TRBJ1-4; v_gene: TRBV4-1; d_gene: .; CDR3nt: TGCGCCAGCAGCCAAGGGACAGAGGGTGAAAAACTGTTTTTT; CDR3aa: CASSQGTEGEKLFF
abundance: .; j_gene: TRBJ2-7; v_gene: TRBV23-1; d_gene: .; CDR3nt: TGCGCCAGCAGTCTACCACGGGGCTTACGAACCTACGAGCAGTACTTC; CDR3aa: CASSLPRGLRTYEQYF
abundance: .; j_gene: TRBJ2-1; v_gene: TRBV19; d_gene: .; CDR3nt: TGTGCCAGTAGTATATCTGGCCCGGGGGAGTTCTTC; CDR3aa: CASSISGPGEFF
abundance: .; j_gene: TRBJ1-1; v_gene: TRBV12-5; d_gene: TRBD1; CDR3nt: TGTGCTAGTGGTTTGGGACCCCCCGGGACAGGAAGGAAGTACACTGAAGCTTTCTTT; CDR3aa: CASGLGPPGTGRKYTEAFF
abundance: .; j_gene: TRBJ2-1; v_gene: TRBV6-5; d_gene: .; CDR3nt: TGTGCCAGCAGTTTCGGGACATGGAATGAGCAGTTCTTC; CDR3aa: CASSFGTWNEQFF
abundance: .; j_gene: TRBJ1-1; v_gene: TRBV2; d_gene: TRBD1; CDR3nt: TGTGCCAGCAGTGCCGGACAGGGGGTTATCTTT; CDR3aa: CASSAGQGVIF
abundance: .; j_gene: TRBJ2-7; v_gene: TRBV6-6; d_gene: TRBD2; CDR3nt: TGTGTCGGGGAGCGGGGGCCGGTCGGAGGGTACGAGCAGTACTTC; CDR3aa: CVGERGPVGGYEQYF
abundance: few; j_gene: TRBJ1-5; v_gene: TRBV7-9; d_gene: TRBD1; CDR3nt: TGTGCCAGCAGCCCGACGACAGGGGGCAATCAGCCCCAGCATTTT; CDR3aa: CASSPTTGGNQPQHF
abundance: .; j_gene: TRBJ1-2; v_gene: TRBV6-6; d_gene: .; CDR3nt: TGTGCCAGCACGGATAACTATGGCTACACCTTC; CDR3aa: CASTDNYGYTF
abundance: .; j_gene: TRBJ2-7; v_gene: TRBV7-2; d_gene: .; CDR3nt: TGTGCCAGCAGCTTCTCCGACACCTACGAGCAGTACTTC; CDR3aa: CASSFSDTYEQYF
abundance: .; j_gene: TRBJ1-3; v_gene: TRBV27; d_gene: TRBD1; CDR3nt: TGTGCCAGCAGCCTTGGACAGGCGTACTCTGGAAACACCATATATTTT; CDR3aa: CASSLGQAYSGNTIYF
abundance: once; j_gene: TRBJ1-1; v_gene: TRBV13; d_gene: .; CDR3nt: TGTGCCAGCAGCTTAGTTCAGGGTTTGGACACTGAAGCTTTCTTT; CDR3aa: CASSLVQGLDTEAFF
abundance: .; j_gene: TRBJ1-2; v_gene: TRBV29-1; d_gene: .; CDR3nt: TGCAGCGTTGTCGGGGCCCCAGCTAACTATGGCTACACCTTC; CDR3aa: CSVVGAPANYGYTF
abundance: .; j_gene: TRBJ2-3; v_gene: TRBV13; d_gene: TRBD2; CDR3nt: TGTGCCAGCAGCTTTAGTCGGGCTCGGGGGGCAGATACGCAGTATTTT; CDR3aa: CASSFSRARGADTQYF
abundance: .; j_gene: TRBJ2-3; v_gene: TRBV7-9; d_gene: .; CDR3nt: TGTGCCAGCAGCGCCGGGAACACAGATACGCAGTATTTT; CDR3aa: CASSAGNTDTQYF
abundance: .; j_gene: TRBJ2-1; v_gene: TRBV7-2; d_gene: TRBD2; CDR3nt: TGTGCCAGCAGCTTATGGCCTAGCGGGGGTAATCGTAATGAGCAGTTCTTC; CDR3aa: CASSLWPSGGNRNEQFF
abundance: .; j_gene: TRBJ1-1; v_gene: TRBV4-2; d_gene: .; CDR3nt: TGTGCCAGCAGCCAAGGGACTGAAGCTTTCTTT; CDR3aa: CASSQGTEAFF
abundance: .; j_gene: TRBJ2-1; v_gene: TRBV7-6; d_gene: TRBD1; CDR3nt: TGTGCCAGCAGCCCCCGGACAGGGTTGGGCAATGAGCAGTTCTTC; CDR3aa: CASSPRTGLGNEQFF
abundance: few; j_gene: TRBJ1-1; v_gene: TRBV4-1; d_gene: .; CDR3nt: TGCGCCAGCAGCCAAAGTGCGGACAGTGAAGCTTTCTTT; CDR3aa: CASSQSADSEAFF
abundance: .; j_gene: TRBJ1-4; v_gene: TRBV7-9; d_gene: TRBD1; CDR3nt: TGTGCCAGCAGCTTACCTATAGGACAGGAAAATGAAAAACTGTTTTTT; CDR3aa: CASSLPIGQENEKLFF
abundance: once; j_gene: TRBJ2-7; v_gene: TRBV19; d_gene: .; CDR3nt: TGTGCCAGTAGTATCTGGGGGAGCTCCTACGAGCAGTACTTC; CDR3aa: CASSIWGSSYEQYF
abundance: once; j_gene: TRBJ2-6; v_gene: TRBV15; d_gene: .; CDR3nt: TGTGCCACCAGCAGAGGAGCGGAAGGGGCCAACGTCCTGACTTTC; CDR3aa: CATSRGAEGANVLTF
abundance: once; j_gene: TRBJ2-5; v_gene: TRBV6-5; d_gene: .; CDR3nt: TGTGCCAGCAAGGAAACAGAAAAAGAGACCCAGTACTTC; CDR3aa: CASKETEKETQYF
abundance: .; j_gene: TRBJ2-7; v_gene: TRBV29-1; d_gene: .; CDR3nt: TGCAGCGTTTGGAATACTGAGTCCTACGAGCAGTACTTC; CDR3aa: CSVWNTESYEQYF
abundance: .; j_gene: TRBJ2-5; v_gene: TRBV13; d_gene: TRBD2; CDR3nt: TGTGCCAGCAGCTCACGGGGGGGCGGAGAGACCCAGTACTTC; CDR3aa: CASSSRGGGETQYF
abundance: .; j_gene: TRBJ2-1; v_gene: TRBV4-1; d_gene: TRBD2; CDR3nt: TGCGCCAGCAGCCAAGACGGGGGAGGGTCCTACAATGAGCAGTTCTTC; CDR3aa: CASSQDGGGSYNEQFF
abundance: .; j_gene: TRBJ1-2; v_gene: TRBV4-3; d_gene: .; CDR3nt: TGCGCCAGCAGCCTCCGACAGCTAAACGACTACACCTTC; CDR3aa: CASSLRQLNDYTF
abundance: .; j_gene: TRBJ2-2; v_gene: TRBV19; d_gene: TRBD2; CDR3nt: TGTGCCAGTAGTATGGTCGTCGGGGGGTCACTGTGGACCGGGGAGCTGTTTTTT; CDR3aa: CASSMVVGGSLWTGELFF
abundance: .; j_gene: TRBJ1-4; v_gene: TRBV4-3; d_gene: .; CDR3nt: TGCGCCAGCAGCCAAGGGGCGGGTGAAGAACTGTTTTTT; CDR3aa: CASSQGAGEELFF
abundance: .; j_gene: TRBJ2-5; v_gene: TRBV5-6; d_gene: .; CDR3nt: TGTGCCAGCAGCTTGGATAGCTGGTTCCAAGAGACCCAGTACTTC; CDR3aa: CASSLDSWFQETQYF
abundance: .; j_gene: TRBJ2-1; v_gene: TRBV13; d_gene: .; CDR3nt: TGTGCCAGCAGCTTAGGAGGGCGACTCTCCTACAATGAGCAGTTCTTC; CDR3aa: CASSLGGRLSYNEQFF
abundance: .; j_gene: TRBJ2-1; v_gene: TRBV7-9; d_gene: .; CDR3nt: TGTGCCAGCAGCTTACCCGGACTACCCCCCTACAATGAGCAGTTCTTC; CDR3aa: CASSLPGLPPYNEQFF
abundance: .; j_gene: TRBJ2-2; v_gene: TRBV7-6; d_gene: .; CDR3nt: TGTGCCAGCAGCCCGGGGCCACAGTGGACCGGGGAGCTGTTTTTT; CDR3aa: CASSPGPQWTGELFF
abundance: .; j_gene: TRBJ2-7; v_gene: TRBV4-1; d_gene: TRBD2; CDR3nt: TGCGCCAGCAGCCAAGGCGGGGGGCAGGGCTACGAGCAGTACTTC; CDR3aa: CASSQGGGQGYEQYF
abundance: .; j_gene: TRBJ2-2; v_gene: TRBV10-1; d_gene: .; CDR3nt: TGCGCCAGCAGTGAGTCCCCGGGGACCGGGGAGCTGTTTTTT; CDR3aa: CASSESPGTGELFF
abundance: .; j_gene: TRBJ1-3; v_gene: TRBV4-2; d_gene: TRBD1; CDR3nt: TGTGCCAGCAGCCGAGGTATTACAGGGGATGCTGGAAACACCATATATTTT; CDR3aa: CASSRGITGDAGNTIYF
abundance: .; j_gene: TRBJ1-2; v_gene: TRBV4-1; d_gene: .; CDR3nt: TGCGCCAGCAGCCACCCGAACAACTATGGCTACACCTTC; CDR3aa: CASSHPNNYGYTF
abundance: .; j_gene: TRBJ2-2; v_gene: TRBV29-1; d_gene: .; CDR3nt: TGCAGCGTGGTGGGAGTATCTCCGGGCTGGGAGCTGTTTTTT; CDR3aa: CSVVGVSPGWELFF
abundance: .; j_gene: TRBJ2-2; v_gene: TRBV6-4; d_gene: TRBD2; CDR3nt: TGTGCCAGCAGCCTAGCGGGGGAGCACACCGGGGAGCTGTTTTTT; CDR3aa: CASSLAGEHTGELFF
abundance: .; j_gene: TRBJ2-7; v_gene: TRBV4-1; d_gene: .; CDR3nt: TGCGCCAGCAGCCAAGTGATCGAAGTGGATGGCACCTACGAGCAGTACTTC; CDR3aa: CASSQVIEVDGTYEQYF
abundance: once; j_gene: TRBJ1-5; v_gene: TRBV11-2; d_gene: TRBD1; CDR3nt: TGTGCCAGCAGCGTGACAGGGATGGGTTGGGCCCAGCATTTT; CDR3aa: CASSVTGMGWAQHF
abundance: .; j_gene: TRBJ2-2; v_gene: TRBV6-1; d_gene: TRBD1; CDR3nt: TGTGCCATCGAGGACAGGGGATACACCGGGGAGCTGTTTTTT; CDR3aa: CAIEDRGYTGELFF